This T cell receptor (beta chain) was obtained from a study of tumor-infiltrating lymphocytes in localized non-small cell lung cancer. Study details: The cohort mixed smokers and never-smokers, several histologies, and some post-neoadjuvant-chemotherapy samples. Study observations and caveats: Not all patients were TCR sequenced, owing to tissue quantity. IM1 and IM2 tumors showed no difference in T-cell fraction. Each assay used a separate piece of the same tissue.

With regard to this clone: Its antigen remains unidentified.

The repertoire was sequenced with immunoSEQ multiplex PCR; TCRdb's copy has only in-frame clones and lacks some. Of some 8,100 clones in the sample, more than 65% were seen once. Germline CDR1 reads SQVTM; CDR2 reads ANQGSEA. The CDR3 loop spans 12 amino acids. The V end lost 6 bases, the J end lost 2 bases, and 10 bases lay between the germline ends. Sequencing was carried out using lung tumor tissue. This TCR was sampled from a human donor with non-small cell lung cancer. The chain carries TRBV29-1 and TRBJ2-5; a possible D gene is TRBD1 (6 bases). This chain's CDR3 is CSVHRDQETQYF. CDR3 coding DNA: TGCAGCGTGCACAGGGATCAAGAGACCCAGTACTTC.